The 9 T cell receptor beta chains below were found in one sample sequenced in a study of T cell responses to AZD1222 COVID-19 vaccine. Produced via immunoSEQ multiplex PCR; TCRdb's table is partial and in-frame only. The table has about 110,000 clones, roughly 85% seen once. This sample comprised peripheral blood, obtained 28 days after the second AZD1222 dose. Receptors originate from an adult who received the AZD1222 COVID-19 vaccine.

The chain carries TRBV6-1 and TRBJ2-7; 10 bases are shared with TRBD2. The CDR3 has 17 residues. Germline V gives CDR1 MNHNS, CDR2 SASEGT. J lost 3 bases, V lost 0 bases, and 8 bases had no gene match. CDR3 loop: CASSEALAGGSFYEQYF. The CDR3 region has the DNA TGTGCCAGCAGTGAAGCGTTAGCGGGGGGAAGTTTCTACGAGCAGTACTTC.

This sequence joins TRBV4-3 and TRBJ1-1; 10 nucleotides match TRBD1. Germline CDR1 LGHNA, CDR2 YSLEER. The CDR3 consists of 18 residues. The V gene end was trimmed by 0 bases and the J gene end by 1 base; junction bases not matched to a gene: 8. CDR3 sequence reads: CASSQDRDRGFKNTEAFF. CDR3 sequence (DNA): TGCGCCAGCAGCCAAGACCGGGACAGGGGCTTTAAGAACACTGAAGCTTTCTTT.

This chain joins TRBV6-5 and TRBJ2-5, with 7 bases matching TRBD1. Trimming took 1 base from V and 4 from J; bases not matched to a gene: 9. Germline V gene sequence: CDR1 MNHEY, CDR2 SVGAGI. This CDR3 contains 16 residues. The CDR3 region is CASSYWVTGSRETQYF. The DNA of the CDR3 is TGTGCCAGCAGTTACTGGGTGACAGGGTCTCGAGAGACCCAGTACTTC.

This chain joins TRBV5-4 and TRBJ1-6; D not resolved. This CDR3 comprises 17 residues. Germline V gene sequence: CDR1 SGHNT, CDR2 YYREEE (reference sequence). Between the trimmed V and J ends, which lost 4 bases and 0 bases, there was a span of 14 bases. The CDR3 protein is CASSPGLGSSYNSPLHF. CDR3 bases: TGTGCCAGCAGCCCGGGATTAGGCAGCTCCTATAATTCACCCCTCCACTTT.

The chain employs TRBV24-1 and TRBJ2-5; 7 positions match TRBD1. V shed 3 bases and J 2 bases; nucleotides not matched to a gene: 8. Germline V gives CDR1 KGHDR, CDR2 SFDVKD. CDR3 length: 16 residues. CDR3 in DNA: TGTGCCACCAGTGATGCCCAACAGGGGTGGCAAGAGACCCAGTACTTC. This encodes CATSDAQQGWQETQYF.

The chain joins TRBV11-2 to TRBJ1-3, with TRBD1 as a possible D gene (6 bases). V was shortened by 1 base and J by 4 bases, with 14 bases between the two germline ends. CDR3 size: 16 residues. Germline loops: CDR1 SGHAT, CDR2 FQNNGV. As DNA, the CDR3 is TGTGCCAGCAGCTTAGGCTGGGCAGGGGAGGGAAACACCATATATTTT. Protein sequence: CASSLGWAGEGNTIYF.

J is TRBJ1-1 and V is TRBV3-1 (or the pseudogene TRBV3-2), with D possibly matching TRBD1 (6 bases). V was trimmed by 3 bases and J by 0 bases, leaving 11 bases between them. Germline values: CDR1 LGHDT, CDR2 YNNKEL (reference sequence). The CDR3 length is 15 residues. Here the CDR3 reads CASSHLGGLNTEAFF. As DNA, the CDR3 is TGTGCCAGCAGCCACCTAGGGGGGTTGAACACTGAAGCTTTCTTT.

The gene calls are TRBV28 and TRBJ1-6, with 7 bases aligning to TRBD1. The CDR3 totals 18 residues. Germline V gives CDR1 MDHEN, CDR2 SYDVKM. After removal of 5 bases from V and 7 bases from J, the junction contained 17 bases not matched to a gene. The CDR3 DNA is TGTGCCAGCAGTCTGACAGGGTTGGCAACTATTGAGAATTCACCCCTCCACTTT. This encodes CASSLTGLATIENSPLHF.

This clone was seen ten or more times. This CDR3 reads CASSPQPGTPIVYEQYF. The CDR3 DNA reads as TGTGCCAGCTCACCCCAACCCGGGACACCCATCGTTTACGAGCAGTACTTC. J is TRBJ2-7 and V is TRBV18; TRBD1 might be the D (6 bases). With 3 bases removed from V and 4 bases from J, the gap between germline ends came to 22 bases. The CDR3 runs 17 residues. Germline V gene data show CDR1 as KGHSH and CDR2 as LQKENI.